The entry that follows covers one T cell receptor (beta chain) sequence. Its antigen remains unidentified. The data were taken from a study of vaccination and CD4 T cells after COVID-19. Study results and limitations: Convalescent patients gained a median 86.3% of their reactive clones only post-vaccination. Spike mono-reactivity held for 304 of 307 vaccine-specific clones in convalescent patients.

The treatment is: approximately nine-day PBMC culture with coronavirus spike peptide pools or control peptides (ViraFEST assay). The Oncomine TCR Beta short-read assay was what sequenced the DNA obtained from cultured CD4+ T cells. TCRdb redid the calling of the PCR reads with MiXCR, one entry per CDR3 protein. The sample carries tens of thousands of distinct CDR3 sequences, 35% to 40% recorded once. J lost 10 bases, V lost 2 bases, and 18 bases had no gene match. This CDR3 is 17 amino acids long. CDR1 and CDR2 from the germline V gene are MNHEY and SVGAGI. The receptor was isolated from a human donor who had recovered from COVID-19. The V gene is TRBV6-5, the J gene TRBJ1-2; 8 positions match TRBD1. The material was CD4+ T cells from blood, cultured in vitro, obtained before SARS-CoV-2 vaccination. The DNA for the CDR3 is TGTGCCAGCAGTTACCCAACCGACGAAATCGGACAGGGTTACTACACCTTC. Translation gives CASSYPTDEIGQGYYTF.